Listed below are T cell receptor beta chains from one sample, sequenced in a study of shared clonotypes between healthy human individuals. The assay was immunoSEQ multiplex PCR, and TCRdb's table has in-frame clones only and misses some. This table has over a million clones, approximately 98.5% appearing once. Sequenced input: naive CD4+ T cells sorted from blood. These TCRs come from a young man in good health. The CDR3 runs from the conserved cysteine through the conserved F or W. The order of the fields is clone size, V gene, J gene, CDR3 length, D gene, CDR3 DNA, CDR3 protein. The D gene is left open where the match is weak. Size is omitted from some rows. Given values are once, few, many or a class for expanded clones.

abundance: -
v_gene: TRBV4-2
j_gene: TRBJ1-4
len: 16
d_gene: -
CDR3nt: TGTGCCAGCAGCCAGCCACGCGGATCAACTAATGAAAAACTGTTTTTT
CDR3aa: CASSQPRGSTNEKLFF

abundance: -
v_gene: TRBV18
j_gene: TRBJ1-5
len: 16
d_gene: -
CDR3nt: TGTGCCAGCTCCTTAGCCCCGCGATTGAGCAATCAGCCCCAGCATTTT
CDR3aa: CASSLAPRLSNQPQHF

abundance: -
v_gene: TRBV9
j_gene: TRBJ2-5
len: 14
d_gene: TRBD2
CDR3nt: TGTGCCAGCAGCGCGACTAGCGGGCAAGAGACCCAGTACTTC
CDR3aa: CASSATSGQETQYF

abundance: -
v_gene: TRBV2
j_gene: TRBJ1-2
len: 14
d_gene: -
CDR3nt: TGTGCCAGCAGTGGGGACCGGCGGCGCTATGGCTACACCTTC
CDR3aa: CASSGDRRRYGYTF

abundance: -
v_gene: TRBV6-1
j_gene: TRBJ1-1
len: 14
d_gene: -
CDR3nt: TGTGCCAGCAGTGAACGGTGGGGGAGTACTGAAGCTTTCTTT
CDR3aa: CASSERWGSTEAFF

abundance: -
v_gene: TRBV14
j_gene: TRBJ2-1
len: 17
d_gene: TRBD2
CDR3nt: TGTGCCAGCAGCGATCGAGAAACTAGCGGGAGCTACAATGAGCAGTTCTTC
CDR3aa: CASSDRETSGSYNEQFF

abundance: once
v_gene: TRBV5-1
j_gene: TRBJ2-5
len: 14
d_gene: -
CDR3nt: TGCGCCAGCAGTAAGCAGGGTTCTGGAGAGACCCAGTACTTC
CDR3aa: CASSKQGSGETQYF

abundance: -
v_gene: TRBV9
j_gene: TRBJ1-4
len: 17
d_gene: -
CDR3nt: TGTGCCAGCAGCGTAGCCCCCAGGGTTGCAACTAATGAAAAACTGTTTTTT
CDR3aa: CASSVAPRVATNEKLFF

abundance: once
v_gene: TRBV5-4
j_gene: TRBJ2-7
len: 15
d_gene: -
CDR3nt: TGTGCCAGCAGCGCCTACAGGTCTTTCGGCTACGAGCAGTACTTC
CDR3aa: CASSAYRSFGYEQYF

abundance: -
v_gene: TRBV9
j_gene: TRBJ2-5
len: 15
d_gene: -
CDR3nt: TGTGCCAGCAGCGTAGAGGGGGAACCCGGGGAGACCCAGTACTTC
CDR3aa: CASSVEGEPGETQYF

abundance: -
v_gene: TRBV6-5
j_gene: TRBJ2-7
len: 11
d_gene: TRBD1
CDR3nt: TGTGCCAGCCGACAGGGGAACGAGCAGTACTTC
CDR3aa: CASRQGNEQYF

abundance: -
v_gene: TRBV11-2
j_gene: TRBJ1-2
len: 14
d_gene: -
CDR3nt: TGTGCCAGCAGCCCCGGGACCCTTTACTATGGCTACACCTTC
CDR3aa: CASSPGTLYYGYTF

abundance: -
v_gene: TRBV5-8
j_gene: TRBJ1-2
len: 14
d_gene: TRBD1
CDR3nt: TGTGCCAGCAGGCTACCGGGACAGGGTTATGGCTACACCTTC
CDR3aa: CASRLPGQGYGYTF

abundance: -
v_gene: TRBV7-8
j_gene: TRBJ1-2
len: 14
d_gene: -
CDR3nt: TGTGCCAGCAGCCCGACGGACAGCAACTATGGCTACACCTTC
CDR3aa: CASSPTDSNYGYTF

abundance: -
v_gene: TRBV11-2
j_gene: TRBJ1-5
len: 14
d_gene: -
CDR3nt: TGTGCCAGCAGCTCCGTAGGGGTGGTACAGCCCCAGCATTTT
CDR3aa: CASSSVGVVQPQHF

abundance: -
v_gene: TRBV5-4
j_gene: TRBJ2-1
len: 14
d_gene: TRBD2
CDR3nt: TGTGCCAGCAGCTTGGCTAGCGGGAGCAATGAGCAGTTCTTC
CDR3aa: CASSLASGSNEQFF

abundance: -
v_gene: TRBV2
j_gene: TRBJ1-1
len: 14
d_gene: -
CDR3nt: TGTGCCAGCAGTAAGGGGTATATGAACACTGAAGCTTTCTTT
CDR3aa: CASSKGYMNTEAFF

abundance: -
v_gene: TRBV7-2
j_gene: TRBJ2-7
len: 14
d_gene: -
CDR3nt: TGTGCCAGCAGCTTTTCTGAAATCTCCTACGAGCAGTACTTC
CDR3aa: CASSFSEISYEQYF

abundance: -
v_gene: TRBV14
j_gene: TRBJ2-6
len: 17
d_gene: TRBD1
CDR3nt: TGTGCCAGCAGCCCCCACAGGGGAGCTTTTGGGGCCAACGTCCTGACTTTC
CDR3aa: CASSPHRGAFGANVLTF

abundance: -
v_gene: TRBV5-4
j_gene: TRBJ2-7
len: 13
d_gene: -
CDR3nt: TGTGCCGGTTGGGGGCGGGAGTCCTACGAGCAGTACTTC
CDR3aa: CAGWGRESYEQYF

abundance: -
v_gene: TRBV15
j_gene: TRBJ2-1
len: 19
d_gene: -
CDR3nt: TGTGCCACCAGCAGAGCGGGCGGAAGATTTGGGATCCCCTACAATGAGCAGTTCTTC
CDR3aa: CATSRAGGRFGIPYNEQFF

abundance: -
v_gene: TRBV2
j_gene: TRBJ1-5
len: 13
d_gene: -
CDR3nt: TGTGCCAGCAGCGGACCCACCAATCAGCCCCAGCATTTT
CDR3aa: CASSGPTNQPQHF

abundance: -
v_gene: TRBV7-8
j_gene: TRBJ2-3
len: 17
d_gene: TRBD2
CDR3nt: TGTGCCAGCAGCCTCAGCAAGGGGACTAGCCGCACAGATACGCAGTATTTT
CDR3aa: CASSLSKGTSRTDTQYF

abundance: -
v_gene: TRBV18
j_gene: TRBJ1-1
len: 13
d_gene: -
CDR3nt: TGTGCCAGCTCACGGGCAGAGAACACTGAAGCTTTCTTT
CDR3aa: CASSRAENTEAFF

abundance: -
v_gene: TRBV18
j_gene: TRBJ2-1
len: 15
d_gene: TRBD2
CDR3nt: TGTGCCAGCTCACGACTAGCGGGGGGACACAATGAGCAGTTCTTC
CDR3aa: CASSRLAGGHNEQFF

abundance: -
v_gene: TRBV5-1
j_gene: TRBJ2-5
len: 15
d_gene: TRBD2
CDR3nt: TGCGCCAGCAGACCGGGACTAGCGGGACAAGAGACCCAGTACTTC
CDR3aa: CASRPGLAGQETQYF

abundance: -
v_gene: TRBV5-1
j_gene: TRBJ1-1
len: 12
d_gene: -
CDR3nt: TGCGCCAGCCTGACAGTGAACACTGAAGCTTTCTTT
CDR3aa: CASLTVNTEAFF

abundance: -
v_gene: TRBV9
j_gene: TRBJ2-7
len: 13
d_gene: -
CDR3nt: TGTGCCAGCAGCCGCGGGGTCTCCTACGAGCAGTACTTC
CDR3aa: CASSRGVSYEQYF

abundance: -
v_gene: TRBV11-3
j_gene: TRBJ2-1
len: 20
d_gene: TRBD2
CDR3nt: TGTGCCAGCAGCCCCCGGACTAGCGGGAGAACCGTGAGCTCCTACAATGAGCAGTTCTTC
CDR3aa: CASSPRTSGRTVSSYNEQFF

abundance: -
v_gene: TRBV18
j_gene: TRBJ1-1
len: 13
d_gene: -
CDR3nt: TGTGCCAGCTCACCATTGGATCTAGCTGAAGCTTTCTTT
CDR3aa: CASSPLDLAEAFF

abundance: -
v_gene: TRBV27
j_gene: TRBJ1-2
len: 15
d_gene: -
CDR3nt: TGTGCCAGCAGTTACCACAGGGCCTCGGACTATGGCTACACCTTC
CDR3aa: CASSYHRASDYGYTF

abundance: -
v_gene: TRBV9
j_gene: TRBJ1-5
len: 13
d_gene: -
CDR3nt: TGTGCCAGCAGCACTGACGGTAAACAGCCCCAGCATTTT
CDR3aa: CASSTDGKQPQHF

abundance: -
v_gene: TRBV5-1
j_gene: TRBJ2-4
len: 15
d_gene: -
CDR3nt: TGCGCCAGCAGCTCCGTGGGAAGCCAGGGAAACATTCAGTACTTC
CDR3aa: CASSSVGSQGNIQYF

abundance: -
v_gene: TRBV6-6
j_gene: TRBJ1-3
len: 14
d_gene: -
CDR3nt: TGTGCCAGCAGCTTAGGCCATACTGGAAACACCATATATTTT
CDR3aa: CASSLGHTGNTIYF

abundance: -
v_gene: TRBV5-6
j_gene: TRBJ1-2
len: 14
d_gene: -
CDR3nt: TGTGCCACTTCCGGTTCGGGGGACTACTATGGCTACACCTTC
CDR3aa: CATSGSGDYYGYTF

abundance: -
v_gene: TRBV7-9
j_gene: TRBJ2-4
len: 15
d_gene: -
CDR3nt: TGTGCCAGCAGCTTACTGGGTTCGGCCAAAAACATTCAGTACTTC
CDR3aa: CASSLLGSAKNIQYF

abundance: -
v_gene: TRBV10-3
j_gene: TRBJ2-7
len: 15
d_gene: TRBD2
CDR3nt: TGTGCCATCAGTGAGTCTATAGCGGGAGGGCCGGAGCAGTACTTC
CDR3aa: CAISESIAGGPEQYF

abundance: -
v_gene: TRBV9
j_gene: TRBJ1-4
len: 13
d_gene: -
CDR3nt: TGTGCCAGCAGCGTAGGGATTGGCGAAAAACTGTTTTTT
CDR3aa: CASSVGIGEKLFF

abundance: -
v_gene: TRBV27
j_gene: TRBJ2-7
len: 18
d_gene: TRBD2
CDR3nt: TGTGCCAGCAATAACGGGCCACCAGGTCGAGGGAGGGACTACGAGCAGTACTTC
CDR3aa: CASNNGPPGRGRDYEQYF

abundance: -
v_gene: TRBV5-1
j_gene: TRBJ2-2
len: 16
d_gene: TRBD2
CDR3nt: TGCGCCAGCAGCTTGGCTCGGACTAGTGCGGTCGGGGAGCTGTTTTTT
CDR3aa: CASSLARTSAVGELFF

abundance: -
v_gene: TRBV4-3
j_gene: TRBJ2-1
len: 13
d_gene: -
CDR3nt: TGCGCCAGCAGCCAGGGCAACTACAATGAGCAGTTCTTC
CDR3aa: CASSQGNYNEQFF

abundance: -
v_gene: TRBV5-4
j_gene: TRBJ2-3
len: 14
d_gene: TRBD2
CDR3nt: TGTGCCAGCAGCTTGGCGGCGGGGGGAGATACGCAGTATTTT
CDR3aa: CASSLAAGGDTQYF

abundance: -
v_gene: TRBV9
j_gene: TRBJ2-2
len: 18
d_gene: TRBD2
CDR3nt: TGTGCCAGCAGCGTAGATCCTAGCGGGAGGGGGAACACCGGGGAGCTGTTTTTT
CDR3aa: CASSVDPSGRGNTGELFF

abundance: -
v_gene: TRBV5-4
j_gene: TRBJ2-7
len: 14
d_gene: TRBD1
CDR3nt: TGTGCCAGCAGCAGGGGACAGGGGCGCGACGAGCAGTACTTC
CDR3aa: CASSRGQGRDEQYF

abundance: -
v_gene: TRBV6-6
j_gene: TRBJ2-1
len: 16
d_gene: -
CDR3nt: TGTGCCAGTCTATCCCAATTCGGAGACTCCTACAATGAGCAGTTCTTC
CDR3aa: CASLSQFGDSYNEQFF

abundance: -
v_gene: TRBV5-5
j_gene: TRBJ1-1
len: 14
d_gene: -
CDR3nt: TGTGCCAGCAGCTTGGGGCGGGGTGGCACTGAAGCTTTCTTT
CDR3aa: CASSLGRGGTEAFF

abundance: -
v_gene: TRBV5-1
j_gene: TRBJ2-3
len: 18
d_gene: TRBD2
CDR3nt: TGCGCCAGCAGCCGAAACCGCGCTAGCGGGAGTAGCCCAGATACGCAGTATTTT
CDR3aa: CASSRNRASGSSPDTQYF

abundance: -
v_gene: TRBV2
j_gene: TRBJ2-7
len: 17
d_gene: TRBD1
CDR3nt: TGTGCCAGCAGGGAAAGGTCGGGACAGGCCCGCTCCTACGAGCAGTACTTC
CDR3aa: CASRERSGQARSYEQYF

abundance: -
v_gene: TRBV28
j_gene: TRBJ2-7
len: 13
d_gene: -
CDR3nt: TGTGCCAGCGATGCTGGCAGGACCTACGAGCAGTACTTC
CDR3aa: CASDAGRTYEQYF

abundance: once
v_gene: TRBV19
j_gene: TRBJ1-5
len: 16
d_gene: -
CDR3nt: TGTGCCAGTAGTATTTACGGCAGACCTGCTAATCAGCCCCAGCATTTT
CDR3aa: CASSIYGRPANQPQHF